Described below is a single T cell receptor (beta chain) sequence and its context. The antigen remains undetermined. This record comes from a study of T cell repertoires in cytomegalovirus infection. General observations from the study: It was HLA-C-restricted CMV-specific TCR beta clonotypes that dominated the response ex vivo. Frequencies of public TCR beta families were cumulated, and this identified carriers of CMV plus the relevant HLA.

MiXCR was run by TCRdb on the reads, yielding one entry per CDR3 protein. This table has 45,000 to 75,000 distinct CDR3 sequences, 33% appearing once. The germline gives CDR1 LGHNA, CDR2 YNFKEQ. The V end was cut by 1 base, the J end by 5 bases, with 11 bases between. This CDR3 is built from 14 residues. The source of this sequence is a human donor in good health (CMV status not recorded). Some clones in this sample may be carry-over from other donors' samples. The chain has TRBV4-2 and TRBJ2-5; D possibly corresponds to TRBD2 (5 bases). Sequenced sample: PBMCs, sequenced either directly or after in vitro stimulation (not recorded which). The CDR3 coding sequence is TGTGCCAGCAGCCAAGTATTAGGAGGCGAGACCCAGTACTTC. Protein product: CASSQVLGGETQYF.